The 2 T cell receptor beta chains below come from one sample, sequenced in a study of T cell responses to AZD1222 COVID-19 vaccine. The protocol was immunoSEQ multiplex PCR, while the TCRdb copy is restricted to in-frame clones and leaves out a portion. Found here are 150,000 or so clones, about nine tenths of them singletons; the top ten hold about 4.7%. The material sequenced was peripheral blood, taken on day 0 of AZD1222 vaccination. The origin of the receptors is an adult in good health.

The chain carries TRBV19 and TRBJ1-3; TRBD1 might be the D (5 bases). The V gene's germline CDR1 is LNHDA and CDR2 SQIVND (reference sequence). V shed 7 bases and J shed 0 bases, with 7 bases lying between them. The CDR3 runs to 13 residues. In nucleotides, the CDR3 is TGTGCCAGTATGGACATCTCTGGAAACACCATATATTTT. The encoded protein is CASMDISGNTIYF.

The genes are TRBV9 and TRBJ1-1; D gene ambiguous. The CDR3 extends over 14 amino acids. Germline loops: CDR1 SGDLS, CDR2 YYNGEE. Trimming stripped 0 bases from V and 0 bases from J, with 6 bases between. The CDR3 DNA sequence: TGTGCCAGCAGCGTAGATCCGATGAACACTGAAGCTTTCTTT. Translating gives CASSVDPMNTEAFF.